The rows below give T cell receptor beta chains drawn from one sample of a study of cytomegalovirus exposure and HLA in healthy donors. The repertoire was sequenced with immunoSEQ multiplex PCR; TCRdb's copy has only in-frame clones and lacks some. The sample records approximately 89,000 clones, under 75% being singletons. The sample comprised PBMCs. All receptors come from a female donor in good health and CMV-seronegative. CDR3s include the opening cysteine and the closing phenylalanine or tryptophan. The D gene is left open where the match is weak. Clone size is given for some rows only: seen once, a few or many times, or a class if the clone is expanded.

TRBJ1-4 15 TRBV9 . . TGTGCCAGCAGCGTAGACGGGGGAGAGGATGAAAAACTGTTTTTT CASSVDGGEDEKLFF
TRBJ2-3 15 TRBV9 . . TGTGCCAGCAGCGTCTCGGGGACTAGCACAGATACGCAGTATTTT CASSVSGTSTDTQYF
TRBJ2-3 13 TRBV30 . . TGTGCCTGGAGTGTGGATCCACAGGATACGCAGTATTTT CAWSVDPQDTQYF
TRBJ1-3 17 TRBV30 . TRBD1 TGTGCCTGGAGTGTCGCGGGGGACAGGGTCTTAGGAAACACCATATATTTT CAWSVAGDRVLGNTIYF
TRBJ1-1 11 TRBV21-1 few . TGTGCCAGACAGCTGAACACTGAAGCTTTCTTT CARQLNTEAFF
TRBJ2-7 14 TRBV7-2 . . TGTGCCAGCAGGTCTGAAAGGGGTCGCTACGAGCAGTACTTC CASRSERGRYEQYF
TRBJ1-1 20 TRBV19 . . TGTGCCAGTAGTATAAGGGGAAGCCGACTTGGAAGGTTGGGGAACACTGAAGCTTTCTTT CASSIRGSRLGRLGNTEAFF
TRBJ1-4 15 TRBV19 . TRBD1 TGTGCCAGTAGTTCCGGGACAGGGACTAATGAAAAACTGTTTTTT CASSSGTGTNEKLFF
TRBJ1-5 15 TRBV6-5 . . TGTGCCAGCAGCCAGACGGGGGGAGCTAATCAGCCCCAGCATTTT CASSQTGGANQPQHF
TRBJ2-5 17 TRBV7-6 . TRBD2 TGTGCCAGCAGCTTAAGGGCTAGCGGGGGGGCTATGGAGACCCAGTACTTC CASSLRASGGAMETQYF
TRBJ2-3 17 TRBV18 . TRBD1 TGTGCCAGCTCACCAGGGGCCGGGACAGGGGGGACAGATACGCAGTATTTT CASSPGAGTGGTDTQYF
TRBJ2-3 15 TRBV7-6 few . TGTGCCAGCAGCCGAAATGGACAGAGCACAGATACGCAGTATTTT CASSRNGQSTDTQYF
TRBJ2-7 13 TRBV5-4 . TRBD2 TGTGCCAGCAGGGCCGGGACTAGCTACGAGCAGTACTTC CASRAGTSYEQYF
TRBJ2-1 12 TRBV28 . . TGTGCCACCGTCCAGGGGTACAATGAGCAGTTCTTC CATVQGYNEQFF
TRBJ2-7 15 TRBV7-8 . TRBD2 TGTGCCAGCAGCTTACTAGCGGGGGGGTTGGGGGAGCAGTACTTC CASSLLAGGLGEQYF
TRBJ2-1 17 TRBV14 . TRBD2 TGTGCCAGCAGCCACCTGACTAGCGGGAGCGCCGGCGGGGAGCAGTTCTTC CASSHLTSGSAGGEQFF
TRBJ2-5 16 TRBV30 few TRBD2 TGTGCCTGGAGTGTATTAGCTAGCGGGGGGGCGGAGACCCAGTACTTC CAWSVLASGGAETQYF
TRBJ2-7 15 TRBV11-2 . . TGTGCCAGCAGCTTAGTCCTGGGGCAGGGTGGCGAGCAGTACTTC CASSLVLGQGGEQYF
TRBJ2-2 15 TRBV2 . . TGTGCCAGCAGTGATGAGGGCCTGGCTGTAAGGGAGCTGTTTTTT CASSDEGLAVRELFF
TRBJ1-1 15 TRBV10-3 few TRBD1 TGTGCCATCAGGGGGACAGGGGATAGGAGCACTGAAGCTTTCTTT CAIRGTGDRSTEAFF
TRBJ2-1 12 TRBV30 . . TGTGCCTGGAACGCTATCTACAATGAGCAGTTCTTC CAWNAIYNEQFF
TRBJ1-3 15 TRBV5-6 few . TGTGCCAGCAGCCGTTGGTTGAGGGTTGGAAACACCATATATTTT CASSRWLRVGNTIYF
TRBJ1-5 15 TRBV19 few . TGTGCCAGTAGTCCCCGACAGGTTGCCAATCAGCCCCAGCATTTT CASSPRQVANQPQHF
TRBJ2-3 15 TRBV28 once TRBD2 TGTGCCAGCAGTTTGTCCGGACTAGCGGGAAATACGCAGTATTTT CASSLSGLAGNTQYF
TRBJ2-1 13 TRBV5-1 . TRBD2 TGCGCCAGCAGCCACAGGACTAGCGATGAGCAGTTCTTC CASSHRTSDEQFF
TRBJ1-5 14 TRBV5-6 few . TGTGCCAGCAGCTCCGGATTGCGGAATCAGCCCCAGCATTTT CASSSGLRNQPQHF
TRBJ1-1 16 TRBV5-1 . . TGCGCCAGCAGCTTGGTAGCGGGCCCGTCGAACACTGAAGCTTTCTTT CASSLVAGPSNTEAFF
TRBJ1-2 14 TRBV19 once . TGTGCCAGTAGTATATTGGGGGGGCTCTATGGCTACACCTTC CASSILGGLYGYTF
TRBJ2-6 15 TRBV30 few . TGTGCCTGGACGGACCGGGGATCTGGGGCCAACGTCCTGACTTTC CAWTDRGSGANVLTF
TRBJ2-5 13 TRBV6-5 . . TGTGCCAGCAGTCCGACTATGCAAGAGACCCAGTACTTC CASSPTMQETQYF
TRBJ2-7 14 TRBV13 . TRBD2 TGTGCCAGTGCCCGCGGGAGACCCTCAAACGAGCAGTACTTC CASARGRPSNEQYF
TRBJ2-2 15 TRBV29-1 . TRBD1 TGCAGCGCTGGGACAGGGTCGACGAACACCGGGGAGCTGTTTTTT CSAGTGSTNTGELFF
TRBJ1-1 16 TRBV5-1 . . TGCGCCAGCAGCTTGGCCGAACACACCCCGAACACTGAAGCTTTCTTT CASSLAEHTPNTEAFF
TRBJ2-1 15 TRBV5-4 . TRBD2 TGTGCCAGCAGCCCACGGACTAGGTCGTACAATGAGCAGTTCTTC CASSPRTRSYNEQFF
TRBJ2-5 15 TRBV29-1 . TRBD1 TGCAGCGTCGCCCCCGGACAGGGGTTGGGAGAGACCCAGTACTTC CSVAPGQGLGETQYF
TRBJ1-1 13 TRBV6-5 few . TGTGCCAGCAGTTACGACAGCAACACTGAAGCTTTCTTT CASSYDSNTEAFF
TRBJ1-2 13 TRBV27 . . TGTGCCAGCAAGGGTATGGGGCTCTATGGCTACACCTTC CASKGMGLYGYTF
TRBJ2-5 15 TRBV9 few TRBD2 TGTGCCAGCAGTGTAGCGGGACTAGCGGGAGAGACCCAGTACTTC CASSVAGLAGETQYF
TRBJ2-1 13 TRBV27 . . TGTGCCAGCAGTTTAGGAGGGGTAGGGGAGCAGTTCTTC CASSLGGVGEQFF
TRBJ1-2 12 TRBV29-1 once . TGCAGCGTTCACGGCGGACAGTATGGCTACACCTTC CSVHGGQYGYTF
TRBJ1-4 15 TRBV30 . TRBD1 TGTGCCTTCCAGGGACAGGGGACCACTAGTGAAAAACTGTTTTTT CAFQGQGTTSEKLFF
TRBJ1-1 16 TRBV27 . TRBD1 TGTGCCAGCGGGGGGATGACCGGGACAGGGAACACTGAAGCTTTCTTT CASGGMTGTGNTEAFF
TRBJ2-1 15 TRBV30 . . TGTGCCTGGAGTTACGACTATCTAATGGGCAATGAGCAGTTCTTC CAWSYDYLMGNEQFF
TRBJ2-3 14 TRBV12-2 . . TGTGCAAGTCGCCCCCTCCGGAGCACAGATACGCAGTATTTT CASRPLRSTDTQYF
TRBJ2-3 14 TRBV28 . TRBD2 TGTGCCAGCAAATCTAGCGGGAGCACAGATACGCAGTATTTT CASKSSGSTDTQYF
TRBJ1-5 13 TRBV27 . . TGTGCCAGCAGTTTGGCAGTCAATCAGCCCCAGCATTTT CASSLAVNQPQHF
TRBJ1-5 15 TRBV7-2 . . TGTGCCAGCAGCGCTAGCGGTGGGGGACGTGTGCCCCAGCATTTT CASSASGGGRVPQHF
TRBJ2-1 15 TRBV9 . . TGTGCCAGCAGTCAGGGCGCTCTAACCTACAATGAGCAGTTCTTC CASSQGALTYNEQFF
TRBJ1-1 16 TRBV19 . TRBD1 TGTGCCAGTCGGGGTCGGAACAGGGGCGCCGTCACTGAAGCTTTCTTT CASRGRNRGAVTEAFF
TRBJ1-1 17 TRBV30 few . TGTGCCTGGACCAAAACAGGGATGACGGCGTGGAACACTGAAGCTTTCTTT CAWTKTGMTAWNTEAFF